Following are 32 T cell receptor beta chains from one sample sequenced in a study of CD8+ T cells in alopecia areata. The treatment is: oral pan-JAK inhibitor, 5-10 mg twice daily. The sequencing template was cDNA reverse transcribed from extracted RNA. Repertoires were generated with immunoSEQ multiplex PCR, while TCRdb's copy carries only in-frame clones and drops some. The sample carries some 190,000 clones, 60% recorded once. Sequenced material: CD4+ T cells sorted from blood, taken at week 4, from a patient treated with tofacitinib. These receptor sequences come from a human donor with alopecia areata.

The genes are TRBV5-6 and TRBJ2-7; D is ambiguous. Trimming stripped 2 bases from V and 2 bases from J, with 8 bases between. The CDR3 consists of 13 residues. CDR1 is SGHDT and CDR2 is YYEEEE in the germline V gene. The CDR3 coding sequence is TGTGCCAGCAGCTTCGGACGGGCCTACGAGCAGTACTTC. Its protein is CASSFGRAYEQYF.

The gene calls are TRBV19 and TRBJ1-5; no clear D gene. CDR1 is LNHDA, CDR2 SQIVND, per germline (reference sequence). This CDR3 contains 12 residues. V was pared by 8 bases and J by 4 bases, with 9 bases between. The CDR3 loop reads CASSVGNQPQHF. The CDR3 coding sequence is TGTGCCAGTTCGGTCGGAAATCAGCCCCAGCATTTT.

The V and J genes are TRBV4-1 and TRBJ2-3; 7 bases line up with TRBD2. Trimming removed 4 bases from V and 5 bases from J; junction bases left unmatched: 9. The CDR3 contains 15 residues. CDR1 MGHRA and CDR2 YSYEKL come from the germline V gene. The CDR3 loop reads CASSPWGRVEDTQYF. The CDR3 DNA is TGCGCCAGCAGCCCATGGGGGAGGGTGGAAGATACGCAGTATTTT.

CDR3 DNA sequence: TGCGCCAGCACCCAACTCGGGGGCGTGTACACCGGGGAGCTGTTTTTT. Protein product: CASTQLGGVYTGELFF. The chain couples TRBV5-1 to TRBJ2-2; D is tentatively TRBD1 or TRBD2 (6 bases each). The CDR3 is 16 amino acids. In germline, CDR1 is SGHRS, CDR2 YFSETQ. The V and J ends lost 6 bases and 3 bases respectively, with 18 bases between them.

This clone has a handful of counts. The V call is TRBV6-6, the J call TRBJ2-3, with 12 bases matching TRBD1. J was trimmed by 5 bases and V by 4 bases; bases with no gene match: 4. The CDR3 length is 15 residues. Germline CDR1 MNHNY, CDR2 SVGAGI (reference sequence). In DNA form, the CDR3 reads TGTGCCAGCAGTTGGGGACAGGGGGCGGTAGATACGCAGTATTTT. It encodes CASSWGQGAVDTQYF.

This chain uses TRBV29-1 with TRBJ2-1; 13 bases agree with TRBD2. The CDR3 loop spans 16 amino acids. The germline gives CDR1 SQVTM, CDR2 ANQGSEA. V lost 7 bases to trimming and J lost 5 bases; unmatched junction nucleotides: 11. CDR3 region: CSALLLAGGPHNEQFF. The CDR3 DNA sequence: TGCAGCGCTCTACTACTAGCGGGAGGGCCTCACAATGAGCAGTTCTTC.

CDR3 bases: TGCGCCAGCAGCTCCCCTCAGGGCTACGAGCAGTACTTC. Translating it yields CASSSPQGYEQYF. V and J are TRBV5-1 and TRBJ2-7, with D maybe TRBD1 (5 bases). V was trimmed by 3 bases and J by 3 bases, leaving 10 bases between them. From germline, CDR1 is SGHRS and CDR2 YFSETQ. This CDR3 is built from 13 residues.

This sequence joins TRBV29-1 and TRBJ2-7, with TRBD2 identical over 11 bases. The CDR3 loop spans 14 amino acids. Germline CDR1 SQVTM, CDR2 ANQGSEA. V trimming: 7 bases; J trimming: 1 base; junction bases outside the gene matches: 6. The CDR3 protein is CSARGLAASYEQYF. Written as DNA, the CDR3 is TGCAGCGCCCGGGGACTAGCGGCTTCCTACGAGCAGTACTTC.

This clone appeared a few times. V gene TRBV5-1 combines with J gene TRBJ2-5; D is uncertain. There are 14 residues in the CDR3. Germline CDR1 is SGHRS and CDR2 is YFSETQ. The V end was cut by 0 bases, the J end by 3 bases, with 9 bases between. The CDR3 nucleotides read TGCGCCAGCAGCTTGGCCCCAGCCGAAGAGACCCAGTACTTC. It codes for CASSLAPAEETQYF.

The count of this clone is one. This chain joins TRBV6-5 and TRBJ1-2, with TRBD1 as a possible D gene (5 bases). Per germline, CDR1 MNHEY and CDR2 SVGAGI. The CDR3 is 16 residues long. V lost 4 bases and J 4 bases, leaving 19 bases between the germline ends. CDR3 in DNA: TGTGCCAGCAGTTCCTTCGGACACGAGGGGACCTATGGCTACACCTTC. The encoded protein is CASSSFGHEGTYGYTF.

The CDR3 nucleotides read TGTGCCTCGACCGTCGGCAGGAGCTCCTACAATGAGCAGTTCTTC. Encoded protein: CASTVGRSSYNEQFF. This chain joins TRBV15 and TRBJ2-1; D gene unclear. The CDR3 has 15 amino acids. Trimming stripped 11 bases from V and 0 bases from J, with 17 bases between. The V gene's germline CDR1 is LNHNV and CDR2 YYDKDF (reference sequence). Together with reference TRBV15 and TRBJ2-1, the CDR3 gives the full variable domain: DAMVIQNPRYQVTQFGKPVTLSCSQTLNHNVMYWYQQKSSQAPKLLFHYYDKDFNNEADTPDNFQSRRPNTSFCFLDIRSPGLGDTAMYLCASTVGRSSYNEQFFGPGTRLTVL.

The gene calls are TRBV19 and TRBJ2-1; 8 bases line up with TRBD2. Germline-derived CDR1 and CDR2 are LNHDA and SQIVND (reference sequence). J was trimmed by 2 bases and V by 8 bases; bases with no gene match: 8. The CDR3 is made up of 15 amino acids. Here the CDR3 reads CASELREGTYNEQFF. DNA for the CDR3: TGTGCCAGTGAATTACGGGAGGGAACCTACAATGAGCAGTTCTTC.

This sequence joins TRBV5-1 and TRBJ2-1; 8 positions match TRBD2. CDR1 and CDR2 from the germline V gene are SGHRS and YFSETQ. The junction had 13 bases not matched to a gene; V was cut back by 4 bases and J by 4 bases. CDR3 length equals 17 residues. The CDR3 here is CASSLTGTRDLYNEQFF. The CDR3 DNA reads TGCGCCAGCAGCCTGACCGGGACTAGAGACTTATACAATGAGCAGTTCTTC.

The V and J genes are TRBV5-4 and TRBJ1-5, with D perhaps matching TRBD1 (6 bases). Trimming cost V 2 bases and J 6 bases, with 9 bases left between them. This CDR3 spans 13 amino acids. Per the germline V gene, CDR1 is SGHNT and CDR2 is YYREEE (reference sequence). CDR3 nucleotides: TGTGCCAGCAGCTTACAGGGTTCTCAGCCCCAGCATTTT. Its translation is CASSLQGSQPQHF.

This chain joins TRBV5-1 and TRBJ2-7; maybe TRBD2 (6 bases). The V end lost 6 bases, the J end lost 1 base, and 8 bases lay between the germline ends. Germline CDR1 is SGHRS and CDR2 is YFSETQ. The CDR3 sequence is 12 residues long. The DNA for the CDR3 is TGCGCCAGCAAGGAGGGATCCTACGAGCAGTACTTC. Encoded protein: CASKEGSYEQYF.

The rearrangement joins TRBV30 to TRBJ2-3; 10 bases align to TRBD2. J gave up 0 bases and V 4 bases, and 4 bases lay outside the gene matches. The CDR3 has 15 residues. Germline CDR1 and CDR2: GTSNPN and SVGIG (reference sequence). CDR3 nucleotide sequence: TGTGCCTGGACCTGGACTAGCGGAAGCACAGATACGCAGTATTTT. Amino acids: CAWTWTSGSTDTQYF. The variable domain in full, completed from reference TRBV30 and TRBJ2-3, reads SQTIHQWPATLVQPVGSPLSLECTVEGTSNPNLYWYRQAAGRGLQLLFYSVGIGQISSEVPQNLSASRPQDRQFILSSKKLLLSDSGFYLCAWTWTSGSTDTQYFGPGTRLTVL.

J is TRBJ2-7 and V is TRBV5-1; the D gene is possibly TRBD1 (6 bases). The ends were cut back, 3 bases at V and 3 bases at J, with 16 bases in the middle. The V gene's germline CDR1 is SGHRS and CDR2 YFSETQ. The CDR3 is 15 residues long. The CDR3 DNA sequence: TGCGCCAGCAGCTCGAAGATCGGGACAAACTACGAGCAGTACTTC. Its protein product is CASSSKIGTNYEQYF.

The chain is built from TRBV29-1 and TRBJ2-2; D unclear. There are 10 residues in the CDR3. Germline-derived CDR1 and CDR2 are SQVTM and ANQGSEA. Trimming removed 7 bases at V and 7 bases at J, with 7 bases between. The CDR3 sequence is CSATDGELFF. DNA of the CDR3: TGCAGCGCTACCGACGGGGAGCTGTTTTTT.

This clone was seen a few times. The V call is TRBV7-9, the J call TRBJ1-2, with unresolved D. Germline CDR1 reads SEHNR; CDR2 reads FQNEAQ (reference sequence). The CDR3 covers 12 residues. The germline V and J ends were trimmed by 2 bases and 4 bases, with 5 bases remaining between them. The CDR3 loop is CASSLTSYGYTF. The DNA for the CDR3 is TGTGCCAGCAGCTTAACCAGCTATGGCTACACCTTC.

The chain links TRBV28 to TRBJ2-3; D ambiguous. CDR1 MDHEN and CDR2 SYDVKM come from the germline V gene. The CDR3 extends over 12 amino acids. V lost 2 bases and J 8 bases, leaving 8 bases between the germline ends. CDR3 DNA: TGTGCCAGCAGTTTAGTAGGTCTTACGCAGTATTTT. It codes for CASSLVGLTQYF.

This clone was found a few times. This chain connects TRBV29-1 to TRBJ1-1, with TRBD1 as a possible D gene (6 bases). V was cut by 5 bases and J by 5 bases, with 15 bases left in between. CDR1 is SQVTM, CDR2 ANQGSEA, per germline. This CDR3 has 13 residues. The CDR3 spells CSVFSQGRTEAFF. The CDR3 nucleotides read TGCAGCGTTTTTAGCCAGGGGCGGACTGAAGCTTTCTTT.

This rearrangement joins TRBV19 to TRBJ1-5; 7 nucleotides match TRBD1. With V trimmed by 6 bases and J by 5 bases, 7 bases remained unmatched. The CDR3 has 14 amino acids. Germline V lookup: CDR1 LNHDA, CDR2 SQIVND (reference sequence). The CDR3 protein is CASRIGTEHQPQHF. CDR3 sequence (DNA): TGTGCCAGTAGGATCGGGACAGAACATCAGCCCCAGCATTTT.

This clone was picked up one time. The chain employs TRBV30 and TRBJ2-3; maybe TRBD2 (6 bases). V was shortened by 0 bases and J by 0 bases, with 10 bases between the two germline ends. This CDR3 region has 15 residues. The germline CDR1 and CDR2 sequences are GTSNPN and SVGIG (reference sequence). The CDR3, as DNA: TGTGCCTGGAGTGTACAACTAGCTAGCACAGATACGCAGTATTTT. It codes for CAWSVQLASTDTQYF.

J is TRBJ1-1 and V is TRBV30; unclear D gene. The CDR3 has 13 amino acids. The germline V and J ends were trimmed by 3 bases and 2 bases, with 10 bases remaining between them. Germline loops: CDR1 GTSNPN, CDR2 SVGIG (reference sequence). CDR3 residues: CAWSSGFNTEAFF. CDR3 in DNA: TGTGCCTGGAGCTCGGGGTTCAACACTGAAGCTTTCTTT.

The chain couples TRBV30 to TRBJ2-1; unclear D gene. This CDR3 region has 12 residues. Trimming left V 3 bases short and J 3 bases short, with 6 bases between. Per the germline V gene, CDR1 is GTSNPN and CDR2 is SVGIG (reference sequence). In DNA form, the CDR3 reads TGTGCCTGGAGCCGGAGCTACAATGAGCAGTTCTTC. It encodes CAWSRSYNEQFF.

The table lists this clone with a count of one. This may arise from a read error, as a much more abundant clone is one base away. At the DNA level, this CDR3 is encoded by other sequences in the same sample as well. The chain recombines TRBV11-2 with TRBJ2-6; D is unclear. Germline lookup yields CDR1 SGHAT and CDR2 FQNNGV. The V end was cut by 5 bases, the J end by 4 bases, with 6 bases between. This CDR3 spans 13 amino acids. CDR3 amino acids: CASSPSGANVLTF. CDR3 in DNA: TGTGCCAGCAGCCCCTCCGGGGCCAACGTCCTGACTTTC.

This chain connects TRBV28 to TRBJ2-7, with 7 bases matching TRBD1. Germline trimming cut 5 bases from V and 5 bases from J; bases unmatched to any gene: 9. Germline V CDR1 and CDR2: MDHEN, SYDVKM. There are 14 residues in the CDR3. This CDR3 reads CASSIRQGRNEQYF. The CDR3, as DNA: TGTGCCAGCAGTATCAGACAGGGTAGAAACGAGCAGTACTTC.

This clone was recorded a few times. The chain has TRBV25-1 and TRBJ1-2; 8 bases line up with TRBD1. The V and J ends lost 8 bases and 8 bases, in that order; junction bases with no gene match: 16. Germline loops: CDR1 MGHDK, CDR2 SYGVNS. The CDR3 runs to 15 residues. The CDR3 sequence: CASRGTGLKGRGYTF. CDR3 bases: TGTGCCAGCCGGGGGACAGGTCTGAAAGGAAGGGGCTACACCTTC.

The chain carries TRBV7-2 and TRBJ2-1; possibly TRBD1 for D (5 bases). The CDR3 runs to 13 residues. Trimming removed 3 bases from V and 4 bases from J, with 7 bases in between. From germline, CDR1 is SGHTA and CDR2 FQGNSA. The CDR3 coding sequence is TGTGCCAGCAGCTTGAGACAGTACAATGAGCAGTTCTTC. Translating it yields CASSLRQYNEQFF.

This clone was seen only a few times. One junction end disagrees with the germline gene, perhaps due to a read error. The chain joins TRBV29-1 to TRBJ2-3, with 8 bases that match TRBD1. This CDR3 has 15 residues. Germline V lookup: CDR1 SQVTM, CDR2 ANQGSEA. The CDR3 sequence is CSVEDRGTSTDTQYF. Here the CDR3 DNA reads TGCAGCGTCGAAGACAGGGGAACTAGCACAGATACGCAGTATTTT.

V and J are TRBV7-2 and TRBJ1-1, with D possibly being TRBD1 (5 bases). Trimming cost V 5 bases and J 3 bases, with 10 bases left between them. The CDR3 sequence is 13 residues long. Per the germline V gene, CDR1 is SGHTA and CDR2 is FQGNSA. As DNA, the CDR3 is TGTGCCAGCAGCAACCAGGGTTACACTGAAGCTTTCTTT. Translated, it gives CASSNQGYTEAFF.

J is TRBJ1-1 and V is TRBV18; no clear D. CDR3 length equals 13 residues. The germline V gene has CDR1 KGHSH and CDR2 LQKENI. Trimming pared 8 bases from V and 2 bases from J, leaving 12 bases between. The DNA of the CDR3 is TGTGCCAGCAACACAGACCTCAACACTGAAGCTTTCTTT. This gives the protein CASNTDLNTEAFF. Complete variable domain (other parts from reference TRBV18 and TRBJ1-1): NAGVMQNPRHLVRRRGQEARLRCSPMKGHSHVYWYRQLPEEGLKFMVYLQKENIIDESGMPKERFSAEFPKEGPSILRIQQVVRGDSAAYFCASNTDLNTEAFFGQGTRLTVV.